This T cell receptor beta chain emerged from a study of cytomegalovirus exposure and HLA in healthy donors. The study's findings and limits: As was reported, the classifier diagnosed cytomegalovirus status with high specificity and sensitivity.

Regarding this clone: What it binds is unknown.

Profiling relied on immunoSEQ multiplex PCR, and the TCRdb table lists in-frame clones only, not all of them. Here the sample spans 150,000 or so clones, about 89% being singletons. CDR1 and CDR2 (germline): SGHAT, FQNNGV. J was trimmed by 5 bases and V by 4 bases; bases with no gene match: 7. CDR3 length equals 14 residues. The gene calls are TRBV11-2 and TRBJ2-5; 7 positions match TRBD1. This receptor was obtained from a woman younger than 35 in good health and CMV-seropositive. The sequenced material came from PBMCs. Written as DNA, the CDR3 is TGTGCCAGCAGCTCGCTACAGGGGTGGGAGACCCAGTACTTC. Translated, it gives CASSSLQGWETQYF.